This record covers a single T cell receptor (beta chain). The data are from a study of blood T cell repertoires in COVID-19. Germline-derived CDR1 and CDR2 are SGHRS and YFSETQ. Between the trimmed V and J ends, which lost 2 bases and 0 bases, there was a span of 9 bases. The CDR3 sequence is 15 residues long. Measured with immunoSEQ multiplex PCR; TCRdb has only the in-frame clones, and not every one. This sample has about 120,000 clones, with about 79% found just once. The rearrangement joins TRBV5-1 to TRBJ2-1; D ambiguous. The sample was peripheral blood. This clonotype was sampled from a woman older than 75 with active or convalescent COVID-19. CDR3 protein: CASSFAVDSYNEQFF. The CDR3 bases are TGCGCCAGCAGCTTCGCGGTAGACTCCTACAATGAGCAGTTCTTC.